This TCR beta chain was captured in a study of a mutant IDH1 vaccine in newly diagnosed glioma. On the study more broadly: Vaccines were first given 4-6 weeks after radiotherapy alone, or with temozolomide cycles. Patients got radiotherapy, temozolomide, or both beforehand, and most got both. Points from the study as a whole: There seemed to be no relation between pseudoprogression and changes in top peripheral T cell clonotypes.

As concerns this clone: The antigen is unknown.

From germline, CDR1 is SGHRS and CDR2 YFSETQ. The V end was cut by 0 bases, the J end by 8 bases, with 12 bases between. This CDR3 has 14 amino acids. The time point was: week 35, safety follow-up. Topical imiquimod accompanied each vaccine dose, which consisted of 300 ug of mutant IDH1 20-mer peptide. The method was immunoSEQ multiplex PCR; TCRdb's version includes in-frame clones alone and lacks a portion of them. Among 40,000 to 50,000 clones, 85% to 90% were seen once, and the ten largest hold roughly 1.5%. This clonotype was obtained from a man aged 35 to 55 with glioma. Material: PBMCs, obtained from a glioma patient whose treatment included an IDH1 peptide vaccine. The V gene is TRBV5-1, the J gene TRBJ2-1, with TRBD1 as a possible D gene (6 bases). Here the CDR3 reads CASSLDRALHEQFF. CDR3 DNA sequence: TGCGCCAGCAGCTTGGACAGGGCCCTTCATGAGCAGTTCTTC.